The rows below give T cell receptor beta chains drawn from one sample of a study of T cells in Graves' hyperthyroidism and ophthalmopathy. One entry per CDR3 protein, called by TCRdb with MiXCR from the multiplex PCR reads. Among some 800,000 distinct CDR3 sequences listed, approximately 40% were seen once. Material for sequencing was blood. The receptors shown here come from a man aged 18 to 30 with Graves' hyperthyroidism. Each CDR3 is given with its conserved first and last residue. The D gene is left open where the match is weak. Rows give clone size only sometimes, using once, few, many, or a class for an expanded clone.

CDR3	DNA	size	length	J	V	D
CASSDTTSMNTEAFF	TGTGCCAGCAGTGACACTACAAGCATGAACACTGAAGCTTTCTTT	many	15	TRBJ1-1	TRBV2	.
CSVEDPRDTSYEQYF	TGCAGCGTTGAAGACCCCCGGGACACCTCCTACGAGCAGTACTTC	few	15	TRBJ2-7	TRBV29-1	.
CASSPEGRQMNTEAFF	TGTGCCAGCAGCCCAGAGGGGCGCCAAATGAACACTGAAGCTTTCTTT	few	16	TRBJ1-1	TRBV9	.
CSADEGGHEYEQYF	TGCAGCGCAGACGAAGGGGGACACGAGTACGAGCAGTACTTC	.	14	TRBJ2-7	TRBV29-1	.
CASSLTGGPGETQYF	TGCGCCAGCAGCTTGACGGGGGGGCCCGGGGAGACCCAGTACTTC	.	15	TRBJ2-5	TRBV5-1	TRBD2
CASSARTGNSPLHF	TGTGCCAGTAGTGCCCGGACAGGGAATTCACCCCTCCACTTT	many	14	TRBJ1-6	TRBV19	TRBD1
CASRPGQANQPQHF	TGTGCCAGCAGACCGGGACAGGCGAATCAGCCCCAGCATTTT	few	14	TRBJ1-5	TRBV7-3	TRBD1
CASRTGVAYEQYF	TGTGCCAGCAGGACAGGGGTGGCCTACGAGCAGTACTTC	.	13	TRBJ2-7	TRBV10-3	TRBD1
CATSRSRGQAEAFF	TGTGCCACCAGCAGGTCCAGGGGGCAGGCTGAAGCTTTCTTT	many	14	TRBJ1-1	TRBV15	TRBD1
CASSLGALAGEEQYF	TGTGCCAGCAGCTTAGGAGCGCTAGCGGGAGAAGAGCAGTACTTC	many	15	TRBJ2-7	TRBV7-9	TRBD2
CASSLSRGGTYEQYF	TGTGCCAGCAGCTTATCTAGGGGCGGAACCTACGAGCAGTACTTC	.	15	TRBJ2-7	TRBV7-2	.
CASSVEGLAGLTGELFF	TGTGCCAGCAGCGTAGAGGGACTAGCGGGGCTCACCGGGGAGCTGTTTTTT	.	17	TRBJ2-2	TRBV25-1	TRBD2
CASSAGQGEAFF	TGTGCCAGTAGTGCCGGACAGGGAGAAGCTTTCTTT	.	12	TRBJ1-1	TRBV30	TRBD1
CASSSYGYYGYTF	TGTGCCAGCAGCTCCTACGGATACTATGGCTACACCTTC	many	13	TRBJ1-2	TRBV7-9	.
CASSSYGGAQSGNTIYF	TGTGCCAGCAGTTCTTATGGGGGCGCCCAGTCTGGAAACACCATATATTTT	.	17	TRBJ1-3	TRBV25-1	.
CSVEDGRAPGELFF	TGCAGCGTTGAGGACGGGAGGGCTCCCGGGGAGCTGTTTTTT	many	14	TRBJ2-2	TRBV29-1	TRBD2
CASGASGLVEETQYF	TGTGCCAGCGGGGCTAGCGGGTTGGTCGAGGAGACCCAGTACTTC	.	15	TRBJ2-5	TRBV6-5	TRBD2
CASSFGTEMETQYF	TGTGCCAGCAGCTTCGGGACAGAGATGGAGACCCAGTACTTC	many	14	TRBJ2-5	TRBV5-6	TRBD1
CATSRGRGGRVSVNTEAFF	TGTGCCACCAGCAGAGGACGGGGTGGGCGGGTTTCCGTGAACACTGAAGCTTTCTTT	.	19	TRBJ1-1	TRBV15	.
CSAGNTGQGNTEAFF	TGCAGTGCTGGAAACACCGGACAGGGGAACACTGAAGCTTTCTTT	.	15	TRBJ1-1	TRBV20-1	TRBD1
CATSVGASEAFF	TGCGCCACATCAGTCGGGGCTTCTGAAGCTTTCTTT	.	12	TRBJ1-1	TRBV10-1	.
CARGGRGYYEQYF	TGTGCCAGGGGCGGGAGGGGGTACTACGAGCAGTACTTC	.	13	TRBJ2-7	TRBV9	TRBD2
CASSLDNIGGTEAFF	TGTGCCAGCAGCCTAGACAACATCGGCGGCACTGAAGCTTTCTTT	.	15	TRBJ1-1	TRBV4-2	.
CSAPTGTGNQPQHF	TGCAGTGCGCCAACCGGGACAGGGAACCAGCCCCAGCATTTT	few	14	TRBJ1-5	TRBV20-1	TRBD1
CRDRNSGNTIYF	TGCAGAGATAGAAACTCTGGAAACACCATATATTTT	.	12	TRBJ1-3	TRBV29-1	.
CASSALAGNGYTF	TGTGCCAGCAGCGCCTTAGCGGGGAATGGCTACACCTTC	.	13	TRBJ1-2	TRBV7-9	.
CASSLSYGGNGYTF	TGTGCCAGCAGCTTGAGCTACGGGGGAAACGGCTACACCTTC	many	14	TRBJ1-2	TRBV7-9	.
CASSQSGKTEAFF	TGTGCCAGCAGCCAGAGCGGGAAGACTGAAGCTTTCTTT	.	13	TRBJ1-1	TRBV9	.
CASSLFGTGEAFF	TGTGCCAGCAGCTTATTCGGGACAGGAGAAGCTTTCTTT	many	13	TRBJ1-1	TRBV7-9	TRBD1
CSGGTDEAFF	TGCAGCGGTGGGACAGACGAAGCTTTCTTT	.	10	TRBJ1-1	TRBV29-1	TRBD1
CATGTREGDRYEQYF	TGTGCCACCGGAACCCGCGAGGGGGACCGCTACGAGCAGTACTTC	.	15	TRBJ2-7	TRBV6-5	.
CASSQGLARNTGELFF	TGTGCCAGCAGCCAAGGACTAGCAAGGAACACCGGGGAGCTGTTTTTT	.	16	TRBJ2-2	TRBV9	TRBD2
CASSALGTSGSWTQYF	TGTGCCAGTAGTGCCCTGGGGACTAGCGGGAGTTGGACCCAGTACTTC	few	16	TRBJ2-5	TRBV19	TRBD2
CASSFSTDGGYTF	TGTGCCAGCAGCTTTTCGACGGACGGGGGCTACACCTTC	many	13	TRBJ1-2	TRBV7-2	.
CASSLAAGWDEKLFF	TGTGCCAGCAGTTTAGCGGCAGGGTGGGACGAAAAACTGTTTTTT	.	15	TRBJ1-4	TRBV12-3/TRBV12-4	.